Reported below is one T cell receptor beta chain. J lost 4 bases, V lost 3 bases, and 8 bases had no gene match. The length of the CDR3 is 16 residues. The V gene's germline CDR1 is LNHDA and CDR2 SQIVND (reference sequence). This entry comes from a study of PD-L1 blockade in urothelial cancer. Overall study: Patients initiated atezolizumab at some point between 2013 and 2015 at 1,200 mg intravenously every 3 weeks. Analyses were performed on blood at 3 weeks after treatment start (the second dose) and at 6 weeks.

Time point here: pretreatment peripheral blood. Patients were diagnosed with urothelial carcinoma, either locally advanced or metastatic. Some clones are missing from TCRdb's copy, which holds only in-frame ones; the method was immunoSEQ multiplex PCR. The sample contains some 66,000 clones, around 88% of which appear only once. The TCR comes from a man in his fifties or sixties with urothelial cancer. Sequencing used PBMCs, obtained around atezolizumab (anti-PD-L1) treatment. The chain employs TRBV19 and TRBJ1-5, with 8 positions matching TRBD1. The CDR3 sequence: CASSIWSGTGNQPQHF. CDR3 bases: TGTGCCAGTAGTATCTGGAGCGGGACAGGAAATCAGCCCCAGCATTTT.